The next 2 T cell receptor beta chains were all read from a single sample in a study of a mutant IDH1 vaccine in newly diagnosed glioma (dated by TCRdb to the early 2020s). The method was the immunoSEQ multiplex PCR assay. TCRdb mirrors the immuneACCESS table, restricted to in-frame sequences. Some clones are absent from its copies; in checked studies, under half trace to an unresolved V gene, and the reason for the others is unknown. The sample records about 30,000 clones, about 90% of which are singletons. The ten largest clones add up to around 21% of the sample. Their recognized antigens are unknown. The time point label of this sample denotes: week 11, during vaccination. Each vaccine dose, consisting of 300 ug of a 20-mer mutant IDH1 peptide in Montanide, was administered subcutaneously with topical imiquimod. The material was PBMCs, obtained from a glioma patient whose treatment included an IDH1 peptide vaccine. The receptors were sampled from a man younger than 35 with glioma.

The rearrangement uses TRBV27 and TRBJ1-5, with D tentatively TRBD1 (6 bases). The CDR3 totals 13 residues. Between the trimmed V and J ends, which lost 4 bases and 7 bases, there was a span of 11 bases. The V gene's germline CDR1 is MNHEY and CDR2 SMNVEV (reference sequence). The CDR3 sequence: CASSYRERQPQHF. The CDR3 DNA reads TGTGCCAGCAGTTACAGGGAGCGACAGCCCCAGCATTTT.

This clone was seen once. In DNA form, the CDR3 reads TGCGCCAGCAGCCAAGAGCTGGGACACTACGAGCAGTACTTC. The encoded protein is CASSQELGHYEQYF. The chain is built from TRBV4-3 and TRBJ2-7; possibly TRBD1 for D (6 bases). Deletions cut 0 bases from V and 3 bases from J, with 9 bases between. CDR3 length: 14 amino acids. Germline V gene lookup returns CDR1 LGHNA and CDR2 YSLEER.